This TCR beta chain was identified in a study of T-cell memory formation after mild COVID-19. Overall study context: Largely donor-specific sequence clusters came from a couple of donors. Study-wide results and caveats: Second-wave clones reaching peak frequency on day 37 lacked confirmed SARS-CoV-2 specificity.

V shed 2 bases and J 5 bases; nucleotides not matched to a gene: 4. The CDR3 loop spans 14 amino acids. The germline gives CDR1 LGHDT, CDR2 YNNKEL (reference sequence). Points on this clonotype: What it recognizes is unknown.

TCRdb re-called the 5' RACE reads through MiXCR, storing one row per CDR3 protein. Altogether tens of thousands of distinct CDR3 sequences are present, approximately 15% being singletons, with the ten largest covering 30% to 35%. The chain is built from TRBV3-1 and TRBJ2-7, with 9 bases fitting TRBD1. The sequence derives from an adult woman who had mild COVID-19 (a few samples of this study predate the infection). Cell type and time point are not known. The sample comprised PBMCs or a T cell subset sorted from them (not recorded which). The CDR3 coding sequence is TGTGCCAGCAGCCAAAACAGGGGGCGCGACGAGCAGTACTTC. Translation: CASSQNRGRDEQYF.